This T cell receptor (beta chain) was observed in a study of a mutant IDH1 vaccine in newly diagnosed glioma. Study context: Most had both radiotherapy and temozolomide beforehand; others had only one.

CDR1 is SGHTA, CDR2 FQGNSA, per germline. V was pared by 0 bases and J by 6 bases, with 12 bases between. The CDR3 has 14 amino acids. The time point is: week 35, safety follow-up. What each vaccine dose contained was 300 ug of mutant IDH1 20-mer peptide, accompanied by topical imiquimod. Only in-frame clones appear in the TCRdb table, and some are missing; sequencing was by immunoSEQ multiplex PCR. The sample has about 58,000 clones, roughly 81% seen once. Notes on this clone: What it binds is unknown.

General study findings and limits: No link was apparently found between pseudoprogression and changes in top peripheral T cell clonotypes. The study observed vaccine-induced immune responses in roughly 93% of patients.

The V and J genes are TRBV7-2 and TRBJ2-7, with D perhaps TRBD2 (6 bases). The TCR was taken from a middle-aged man with glioma. Sequences were derived from PBMCs, sampled from a glioma patient whose treatment included an IDH1 peptide vaccine. CDR3 bases: TGTGCCAGCAGCTTAGCGCTCATGGGGGGCGAGCAGTACTTC. This translates into CASSLALMGGEQYF.